These 16 T cell receptor beta chains were sequenced from one sample in a study of cytomegalovirus exposure and HLA in healthy donors. In the PCR, 60 Vbeta and 13 Jbeta primers were used. Sequenced by immunoSEQ multiplex PCR; TCRdb stores in-frame clones only, minus some. This table holds 160,000 or so clones, approximately 78% found once. Specimen: PBMCs. Receptors were obtained from a male donor in good health and CMV-seropositive.

V usage is TRBV5-6 and J usage is TRBJ1-1, with a tentative D call TRBD1 (5 bases). The germline V gene has CDR1 SGHDT and CDR2 YYEEEE. The V gene lost 0 bases and the J gene lost 4 bases, with 13 bases spanning the gap. The CDR3 length is 15 residues. CDR3 in amino acids: CASSLVGQGGTEAFF. CDR3 DNA: TGTGCCAGCAGCTTGGTGGGCCAGGGAGGCACTGAAGCTTTCTTT.

On this clone: Germline and junction disagree at one end, which may indicate a read error. This sequence joins TRBV4-1 and TRBJ2-6, with 9 bases lining up with TRBD1. The V gene's germline CDR1 is MGHRA and CDR2 YSYEKL. CDR3 length: 17 residues. The CDR3 loop reads CASSPRDRVDGANGLTF. In nucleotides, the CDR3 is TGCGCCAGCAGCCCCCGGGACAGGGTAGATGGGGCCAACGGCCTGACTTTC.

CDR3 bases: TGTGCCAGCAGCTCCCCCCGGGACAGGGTTAGCTACGAGCAGTACTTC. Translated, it gives CASSSPRDRVSYEQYF. The rearrangement links TRBV11-2 to TRBJ2-7, with TRBD1 matching over 9 bases. The V gene end was trimmed by 4 bases and the J gene end by 3 bases; junction bases not matched to a gene: 10. Germline V gene sequence: CDR1 SGHAT, CDR2 FQNNGV. The CDR3 covers 16 residues.

This clone was recorded only once. A junction end diverges from the germline sequence, so it may reflect a read error. This chain joins TRBV7-9 and TRBJ1-1; 9 bases match TRBD1. The CDR3 spans 14 residues. Germline values: CDR1 SEHNR, CDR2 FQNEAQ (reference sequence). CDR3 nucleotides: TGTTCCAGCAGCCGGACAGGGGCGAACACTGAAGCTTTCTTT. Its translation is CSSSRTGANTEAFF.

The V call is TRBV19, the J call TRBJ1-5; D gene uncertain. There are 13 residues in the CDR3. Trimming left V 3 bases short and J 7 bases short, with 10 bases between. CDR1 is LNHDA, CDR2 SQIVND, per germline (reference sequence). Here the CDR3 reads CASSIEAGQPQHF. The DNA for the CDR3 is TGTGCCAGTAGTATCGAGGCGGGGCAGCCCCAGCATTTT.

This chain joins TRBV25-1 and TRBJ2-7; D possibly corresponds to TRBD1 (6 bases). The CDR3 has 17 amino acids. Germline V CDR1 and CDR2: MGHDK, SYGVNS. V lost 0 bases, J lost 3 bases, and 18 bases lay in between. In nucleotides, the CDR3 is TGTGCCAGCAGTGAATACGTACCCGGACAGTTATTCTACGAGCAGTACTTC. Its translation is CASSEYVPGQLFYEQYF.

This clone was observed once. The chain employs TRBV13 and TRBJ1-1; 8 bases agree with TRBD1. The V gene's germline CDR1 is PRHDT and CDR2 FYEKMQ (reference sequence). The V and J ends lost 0 bases and 10 bases, in that order; junction bases with no gene match: 7. The CDR3 totals 14 residues. The CDR3 DNA reads TGTGCCAGCAGCTTAGGGGACAGGGTGAGCGGAGCTTTCTTT. Translated: CASSLGDRVSGAFF. Full variable domain (remainder filled in from reference TRBV13 and TRBJ1-1): AAGVIQSPRHLIKEKRETATLKCYPIPRHDTVYWYQQGPGQDPQFLISFYEKMQSDKGSIPDRFSAQQFSDYHSELNMSSLELGDSALYFCASSLGDRVSGAFFGQGTRLTVV.

The genes are TRBV4-3 and TRBJ1-5; D is unclear. Germline values: CDR1 LGHNA, CDR2 YSLEER. The CDR3 is 15 residues long. Trimming shortened V by 0 bases and J by 2 bases, and 8 bases separated the two germline ends. CDR3 coding DNA: TGCGCCAGCAGCCAAGATGTTCAGGGCAATCAGCCCCAGCATTTT. It codes for CASSQDVQGNQPQHF.

The chain uses TRBV4-2 and TRBJ2-3, with TRBD2 as a possible D gene (6 bases). This CDR3 has 16 amino acids. Trimming cost V 5 bases and J 0 bases, with 15 bases left between them. Germline CDR1 reads LGHNA; CDR2 reads YNFKEQ. The DNA of the CDR3 is TGTGCCAGCAGCTTCGATATCGCGGGGAGCACAGATACGCAGTATTTT. The encoded protein is CASSFDIAGSTDTQYF.

The genes are TRBV29-1 and TRBJ2-7; 13 positions match TRBD2. This CDR3 region has 15 residues. CDR1 and CDR2 (germline): SQVTM, ANQGSEA. V was clipped by 4 bases and J by 3 bases; unmatched bases: 6. CDR3 DNA sequence: TGCAGCGTTGGGGTCAGGACTAGCGGGAGCTACGAGCAGTACTTC. The encoded protein is CSVGVRTSGSYEQYF.

Turning to this clone: Other DNA variants within this sample encode the same CDR3. The CDR3 here is CASSPRQGTYEQYF. The CDR3 bases are TGTGCCAGCTCACCACGTCAGGGAACCTACGAGCAGTACTTC. This sequence joins TRBV18 and TRBJ2-7; D is possibly TRBD1 (5 bases). This CDR3 has 14 amino acids. Germline V gene data show CDR1 as KGHSH and CDR2 as LQKENI. V dropped 1 base and J dropped 2 bases, with 9 bases sitting between them.

The gene calls are TRBV7-2 and TRBJ2-5, with TRBD2 matching 14 bases. From germline, CDR1 is SGHTA and CDR2 FQGNSA. The junction had 4 bases not matched to a gene; V was cut back by 1 base and J by 0 bases. The CDR3 has 18 residues. As DNA, the CDR3 is TGTGCCAGCAGCTTAGTGGGGACTAGCGGGGGAAACCAAGAGACCCAGTACTTC. It encodes CASSLVGTSGGNQETQYF. Variable domain in full (rest from reference TRBV7-2 and TRBJ2-5): GAGVSQSPSNKVTEKGKDVELRCDPISGHTALYWYRQSLGQGLEFLIYFQGNSAPDKSGLPSDRFSAERTGGSVSTLTIQRTQQEDSAVYLCASSLVGTSGGNQETQYFGPGTRLLVL.

The rearrangement links TRBV6-1 to TRBJ2-3; D is possibly TRBD2 (6 bases). The V end was cut by 6 bases, the J end by 5 bases, with 18 bases between. CDR3 length: 15 amino acids. The germline CDR1 and CDR2 sequences are MNHNS and SASEGT. Here the CDR3 DNA reads TGTGCCAGCAGGATACGGGGACTCTCTGAAGATACGCAGTATTTT. Residues: CASRIRGLSEDTQYF.

Details on this clone: Germline and junction disagree at one end, which may indicate a read error. V gene TRBV30 combines with J gene TRBJ2-4, with unresolved D. The germline V gene has CDR1 GTSNPN and CDR2 SVGIG (reference sequence). The CDR3 sequence is 13 residues long. The CDR3 loop is CAWSVGLTNSQYF. The CDR3, as DNA: TGTGCCTGGAGTGTAGGCCTAACGAACAGTCAGTACTTC.

The V gene is TRBV5-1, the J gene TRBJ2-1, with TRBD2 matching 13 bases. CDR3 length: 16 residues. Per germline, CDR1 SGHRS and CDR2 YFSETQ. The trim removed 4 bases at V and 6 bases at J, leaving 7 bases unmatched. CDR3 amino acids: CASSLGLAGTINEQFF. CDR3 nucleotides: TGCGCCAGCAGCCTGGGACTAGCGGGAACAATCAATGAGCAGTTCTTC.

V and J are TRBV10-2 and TRBJ2-3; D perhaps matches TRBD2 (6 bases). Trimming pared 9 bases from V and 4 bases from J, leaving 23 bases between. Germline-derived CDR1 and CDR2 are WSHSY and SAAADI. The CDR3 totals 16 residues. The CDR3 is CASTSGRDPAPDTQYF. Here the CDR3 DNA reads TGCGCCAGTACTTCTGGGCGGGACCCAGCCCCAGATACGCAGTATTTT.